The 13 T cell receptor beta chains below all came from one sample that was sequenced in a study of CD4 T cells in relation to SARS-CoV-2 and coronaviruses. Assay: immunoSEQ multiplex PCR; the TCRdb copy retains only in-frame clones and omits some. The sample has roughly 21,000 clones; over 60% are singletons. Their antigen targets remain unknown. Before the COVID-19 pandemic, during about 2010-2018, CD4+ T cells were taken from unexposed donors. After about 10 days of culture, CD4+ T cells were isolated. The specimen was CD4+ T cells from PBMCs, cultured in vitro. The receptors originated from a human donor in good health.

This chain joins TRBV10-1 and TRBJ2-2, with 9 bases fitting TRBD1. Germline values: CDR1 WNHNN, CDR2 SYGVQD (reference sequence). The CDR3 has 13 residues. V trimming: 8 bases; J trimming: 6 bases; junction bases outside the gene matches: 4. CDR3 region: CASQDRGAGELFF. The DNA for the CDR3 is TGCGCCAGCCAGGACAGGGGAGCCGGGGAGCTGTTTTTT.

The CDR3: CASSEIVIVNEKLFF. The CDR3 nucleotides are TGTGCCAGCAGTGAAATTGTGATTGTGAATGAAAAACTGTTTTTT. The J gene is TRBJ1-4, the V gene TRBV2; D is uncertain. Trimming removed 2 bases at V and 5 bases at J, with 12 bases between. The CDR3 has 15 residues. Per the germline V gene, CDR1 is SNHLY and CDR2 is FYNNEI.

This clone was observed a handful of times. The V gene is TRBV3-1 (or the pseudogene TRBV3-2), the J gene TRBJ1-2; 9 bases map to TRBD1. Germline V gene data show CDR1 as LGHDT and CDR2 as YNNKEL (reference sequence). V lost 4 bases and J lost 7; bases outside the gene matches: 4. The CDR3 runs to 13 residues. DNA of the CDR3: TGTGCCAGCAGCCCACAGGGGGCGCTTGGCTACACCTTC. This codes for CASSPQGALGYTF.

V and J are TRBV11-2 and TRBJ1-6, with D maybe TRBD1 (5 bases). V lost 8 bases to trimming and J lost 8 bases, with 16 bases between them. This CDR3 contains 14 residues. CDR1 is SGHAT, CDR2 FQNNGV, per germline. This chain's CDR3 is CASARGGLHSPLHF. Here the CDR3 DNA reads TGTGCCAGCGCAAGGGGAGGGCTTCATTCACCCCTCCACTTT. The full variable domain, its missing parts supplied by reference TRBV11-2 and TRBJ1-6, is EAGVAQSPRYKIIEKRQSVAFWCNPISGHATLYWYQQILGQGPKLLIQFQNNGVVDDSQLPKDRFSAERLKGVDSTLKIQPAKLEDSAVYLCASARGGLHSPLHFGNGTRLTVT.

The rearrangement joins TRBV11-1 to TRBJ2-5; D may be TRBD1 (6 bases). The ends were cut back, 6 bases at V and 2 bases at J, with 19 bases in the middle. Germline assignment: CDR1 SGHAT and CDR2 FQDESV (reference sequence). The CDR3 contains 16 residues. CDR3 in DNA: TGTGCCAGCAGTGGGCCTTATGGGGGCGGGCAAGAGACCCAGTACTTC. Amino acids: CASSGPYGGGQETQYF. The complete variable domain, with remaining parts taken from reference TRBV11-1 and TRBJ2-5, reads EAEVAQSPRYKITEKSQAVAFWCDPISGHATLYWYRQILGQGPELLVQFQDESVVDDSQLPKDRFSAERLKGVDSTLKIQPAELGDSAMYLCASSGPYGGGQETQYFGPGTRLLVL.

The gene calls are TRBV24-1 and TRBJ1-5, with D maybe TRBD1 (5 bases). CDR1 is KGHDR and CDR2 is SFDVKD in the germline V gene. This CDR3 has 14 amino acids. Trimming left V 4 bases short and J 7 bases short, with 13 bases between. The CDR3 reads CATSEAGSLQPQHF. In DNA, the CDR3 is TGTGCCACCAGTGAGGCAGGGAGTCTGCAGCCCCAGCATTTT.

The CDR3 DNA follows: TGTGCCTGGAGCCTCCTAAGAGGCTACACCTTC. This gives the protein CAWSLLRGYTF. The chain links TRBV30 to TRBJ1-2; D gene uncertain. V lost 3 bases and J 8 bases, leaving 10 bases between the germline ends. The CDR3 totals 11 residues. Germline V lookup: CDR1 GTSNPN, CDR2 SVGIG (reference sequence).

V and J are TRBV2 and TRBJ1-1; unclear D gene. V gave up 3 bases and J gave up 10 bases, with 12 bases separating them. CDR3 length: 12 residues. Looked up from germline, CDR1 is SNHLY and CDR2 is FYNNEI. This chain's CDR3 is CASSEEGVGAFF. CDR3 coding DNA: TGTGCCAGCAGTGAGGAAGGTGTAGGAGCTTTCTTT.

The chain recombines TRBV6-1 with TRBJ1-5; D is unresolved. CDR3 length: 14 residues. V was clipped by 3 bases and J by 1 base, with 7 bases between them. Germline CDR1 reads MNHNS; CDR2 reads SASEGT. The CDR3 region has the DNA TGTGCCAGCAGTGAGGGATCAAGCAATCAGCCCCAGCATTTT. Protein sequence: CASSEGSSNQPQHF.

The chain joins TRBV11-2 to TRBJ2-5; D tentatively reads TRBD1 or TRBD2 (5 bases each). The V gene lost 5 bases and the J gene lost 5 bases, with 15 bases spanning the gap. This CDR3 spans 14 amino acids. Germline V gene data show CDR1 as SGHAT and CDR2 as FQNNGV. CDR3 nucleotide sequence: TGTGCCAGCAGCGACCGGGACCCCCGGGAGACCCAGTACTTC. Its protein is CASSDRDPRETQYF.

This chain connects TRBV19 to TRBJ2-5; D is unclear. V shed 3 bases and J shed 4 bases, with 15 bases lying between them. The CDR3 consists of 15 residues. Germline CDR1 LNHDA, CDR2 SQIVND (reference sequence). The CDR3 is CASSMYSLMGETQYF. CDR3 bases: TGTGCCAGTAGTATGTACAGCCTTATGGGAGAGACCCAGTACTTC.

This clone was found a few times. The chain recombines TRBV12-5 with TRBJ1-1; D remains ambiguous. Trimming cost V 4 bases and J 6 bases, with 12 bases left between them. The CDR3 extends over 13 amino acids. Looked up from germline, CDR1 is LGHNT and CDR2 is FRNRAP. CDR3 nucleotide sequence: TGTGCTAGTGGTTCAGTCGGCCGGGCTGAAGCTTTCTTT. It yields the protein CASGSVGRAEAFF. Complete variable domain (other parts from reference TRBV12-5 and TRBJ1-1): DARVTQTPRHKVTEMGQEVTMRCQPILGHNTVFWYRQTMMQGLELLAYFRNRAPLDDSGMPKDRFSAEMPDATLATLKIQPSEPRDSAVYFCASGSVGRAEAFFGQGTRLTVV.

The genes are TRBV5-1 and TRBJ1-2, with D uncertain. CDR1 is SGHRS and CDR2 is YFSETQ in the germline V gene. The CDR3 consists of 14 residues. The germline V and J ends were trimmed by 1 base and 8 bases, with 15 bases remaining between them. The chain's CDR3 is CASSLQTSSGGYTF. The CDR3 region has the DNA TGCGCCAGCAGCTTGCAAACCTCCTCGGGCGGCTACACCTTC.